This entry concerns a single T cell receptor (beta chain). This specimen belongs to a study of blood T cell repertoires in COVID-19. Study details: Collection of acute and convalescent COVID-19 samples took place in the United States, Italy and Spain. T cells, B-cell-depleted T cells, or PBMCs provided the cDNA or gDNA that served as material.

Trimming took 4 bases from V and 6 from J, leaving 7 bases between them. Germline V gene lookup returns CDR1 SGHRS and CDR2 YFSETQ. The CDR3 covers 11 residues. Authors' methods: By means of reference gene primer amplification, nucleated cell counts were estimated. Libraries were prepared by immunoSEQ multiplex PCR; TCRdb keeps only in-frame clonotypes and omits some of them. V, J and clone size were drawn from that table, and D and trimming were deduced from the DNA. The table lists under 200,000 clones, approximately 83% of them singletons. The chain combines TRBV5-1 with TRBJ2-5; D gene uncertain. This TCR came from a woman aged 55-69 years with acute or convalescent COVID-19. Specimen: peripheral blood. The CDR3 DNA follows: TGCGCCAGCAGCCAACAAAAGACCCAGTACTTC. Translating gives CASSQQKTQYF.